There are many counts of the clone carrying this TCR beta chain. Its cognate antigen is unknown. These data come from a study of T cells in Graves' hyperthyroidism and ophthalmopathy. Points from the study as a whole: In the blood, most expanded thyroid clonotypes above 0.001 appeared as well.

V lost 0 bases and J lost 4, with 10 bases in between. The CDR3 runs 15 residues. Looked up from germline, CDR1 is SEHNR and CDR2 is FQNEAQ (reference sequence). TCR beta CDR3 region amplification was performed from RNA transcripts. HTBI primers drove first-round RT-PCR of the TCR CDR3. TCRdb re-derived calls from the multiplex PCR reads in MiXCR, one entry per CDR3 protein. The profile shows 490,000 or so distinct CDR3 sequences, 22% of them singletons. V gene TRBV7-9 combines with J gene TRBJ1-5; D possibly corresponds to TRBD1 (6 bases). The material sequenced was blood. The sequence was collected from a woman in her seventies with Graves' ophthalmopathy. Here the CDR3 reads CASSLAGHENQPQHF. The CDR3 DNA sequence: TGTGCCAGCAGCTTAGCGGGACACGAAAATCAGCCCCAGCATTTT.